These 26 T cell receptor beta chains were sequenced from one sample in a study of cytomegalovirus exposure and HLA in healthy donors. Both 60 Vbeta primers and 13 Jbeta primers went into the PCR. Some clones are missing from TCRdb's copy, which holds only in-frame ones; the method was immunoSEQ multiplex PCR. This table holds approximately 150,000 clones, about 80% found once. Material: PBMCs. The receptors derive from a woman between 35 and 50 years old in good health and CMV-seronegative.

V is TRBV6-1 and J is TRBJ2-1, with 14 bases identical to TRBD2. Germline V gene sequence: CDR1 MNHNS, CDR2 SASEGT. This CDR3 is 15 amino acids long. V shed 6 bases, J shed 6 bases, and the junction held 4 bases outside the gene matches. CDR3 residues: CASRTSGGGSNEQFF. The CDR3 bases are TGTGCCAGCAGGACTAGCGGGGGGGGGAGCAATGAGCAGTTCTTC.

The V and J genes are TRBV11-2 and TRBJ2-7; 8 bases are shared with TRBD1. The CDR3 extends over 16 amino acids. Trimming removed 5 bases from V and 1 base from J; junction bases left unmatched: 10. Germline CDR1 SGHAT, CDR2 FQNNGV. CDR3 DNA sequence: TGTGCCAGCAGCGCCAGGACAGGGAAGAGGTCCTACGAGCAGTACTTC. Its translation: CASSARTGKRSYEQYF.

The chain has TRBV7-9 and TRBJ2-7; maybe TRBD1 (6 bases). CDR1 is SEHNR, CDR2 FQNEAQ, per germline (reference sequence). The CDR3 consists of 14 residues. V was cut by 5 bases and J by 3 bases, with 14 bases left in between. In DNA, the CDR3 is TGTGCCAGCAGCACAACCGGGACACACTACGAGCAGTACTTC. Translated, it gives CASSTTGTHYEQYF.

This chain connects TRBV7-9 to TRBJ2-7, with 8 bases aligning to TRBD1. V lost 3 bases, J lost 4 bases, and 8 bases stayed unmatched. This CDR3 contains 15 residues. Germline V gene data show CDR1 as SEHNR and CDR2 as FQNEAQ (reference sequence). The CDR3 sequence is CASSFGTTGGYEQYF. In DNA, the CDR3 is TGTGCCAGCAGCTTCGGGACCACAGGGGGTTACGAGCAGTACTTC.

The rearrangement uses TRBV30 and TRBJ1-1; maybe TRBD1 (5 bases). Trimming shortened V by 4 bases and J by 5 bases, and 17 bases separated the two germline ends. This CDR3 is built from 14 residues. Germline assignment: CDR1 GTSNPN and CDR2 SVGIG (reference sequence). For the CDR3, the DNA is TGTGCCTGGATGCGGACTGGAGGGGTAACTGAAGCTTTCTTT. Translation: CAWMRTGGVTEAFF.

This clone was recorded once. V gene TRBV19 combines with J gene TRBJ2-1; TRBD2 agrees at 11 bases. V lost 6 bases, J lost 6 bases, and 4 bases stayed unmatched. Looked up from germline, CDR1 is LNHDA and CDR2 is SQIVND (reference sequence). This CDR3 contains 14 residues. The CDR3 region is CASRRLAGLNEQFF. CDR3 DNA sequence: TGTGCCAGTAGACGACTAGCGGGGCTCAATGAGCAGTTCTTC.

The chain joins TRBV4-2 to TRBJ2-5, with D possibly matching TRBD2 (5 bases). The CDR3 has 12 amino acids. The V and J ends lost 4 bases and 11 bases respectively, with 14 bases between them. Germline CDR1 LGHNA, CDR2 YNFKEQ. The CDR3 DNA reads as TGTGCCAGCAGCCGAAAGGACTCTGGACAGTACTTC. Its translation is CASSRKDSGQYF.

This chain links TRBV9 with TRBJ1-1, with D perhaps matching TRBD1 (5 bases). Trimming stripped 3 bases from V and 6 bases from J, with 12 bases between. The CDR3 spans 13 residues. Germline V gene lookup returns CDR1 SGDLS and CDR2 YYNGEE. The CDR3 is CASSARQFSEAFF. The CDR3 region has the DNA TGTGCCAGCAGCGCCCGACAGTTTTCTGAAGCTTTCTTT.

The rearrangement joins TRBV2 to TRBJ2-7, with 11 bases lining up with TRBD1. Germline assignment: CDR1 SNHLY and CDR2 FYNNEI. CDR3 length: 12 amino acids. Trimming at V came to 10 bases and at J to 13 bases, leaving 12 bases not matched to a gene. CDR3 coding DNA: TGTGCCACCCCCTTGGGACAGGGGGATCTATACTTC. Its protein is CATPLGQGDLYF.

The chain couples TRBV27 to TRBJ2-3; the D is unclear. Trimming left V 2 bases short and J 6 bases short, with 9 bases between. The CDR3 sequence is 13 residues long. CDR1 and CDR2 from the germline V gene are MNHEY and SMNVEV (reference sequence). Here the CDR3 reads CASSLGPLDTQYF. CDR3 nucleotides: TGTGCCAGCAGTTTAGGGCCACTCGATACGCAGTATTTT.

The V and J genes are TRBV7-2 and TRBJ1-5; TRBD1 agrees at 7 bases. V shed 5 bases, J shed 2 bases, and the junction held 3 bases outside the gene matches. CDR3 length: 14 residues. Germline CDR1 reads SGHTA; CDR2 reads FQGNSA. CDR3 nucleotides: TGTGCCAGCAGCGCCGGGACAGGCAATCAGCCCCAGCATTTT. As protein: CASSAGTGNQPQHF.

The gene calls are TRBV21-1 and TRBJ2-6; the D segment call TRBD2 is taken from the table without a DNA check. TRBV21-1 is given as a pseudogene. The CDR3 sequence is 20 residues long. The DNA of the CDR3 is TGTGCCAGCAGCAAAGGGGGACTAGCGGGGGGCCTCTCTGGGGCCAACGGCCTGACTTTC. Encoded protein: CASSKGGLAGGLSGANGLTF.

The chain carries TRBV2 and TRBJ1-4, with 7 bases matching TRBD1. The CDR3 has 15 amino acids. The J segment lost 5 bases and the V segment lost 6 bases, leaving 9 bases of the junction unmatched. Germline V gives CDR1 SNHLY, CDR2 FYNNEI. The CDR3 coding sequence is TGTGCCAGCAGAGGCTGGACAGGAATGAATGAAAAACTGTTTTTT. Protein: CASRGWTGMNEKLFF.

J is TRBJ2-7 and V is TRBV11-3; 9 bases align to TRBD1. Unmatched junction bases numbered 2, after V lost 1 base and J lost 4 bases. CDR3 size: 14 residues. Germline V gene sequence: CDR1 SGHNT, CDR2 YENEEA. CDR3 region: CASSLVGQGYEQYF. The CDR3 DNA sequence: TGTGCCAGCAGCTTAGTCGGACAGGGGTACGAGCAGTACTTC.

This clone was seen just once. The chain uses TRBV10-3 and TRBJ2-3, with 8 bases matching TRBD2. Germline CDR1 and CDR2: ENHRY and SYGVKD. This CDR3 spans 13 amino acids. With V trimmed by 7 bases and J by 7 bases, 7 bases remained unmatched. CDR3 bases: TGTGCCATCAACCCCGGGGGGGGAAATACGCAGTATTTT. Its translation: CAINPGGGNTQYF.

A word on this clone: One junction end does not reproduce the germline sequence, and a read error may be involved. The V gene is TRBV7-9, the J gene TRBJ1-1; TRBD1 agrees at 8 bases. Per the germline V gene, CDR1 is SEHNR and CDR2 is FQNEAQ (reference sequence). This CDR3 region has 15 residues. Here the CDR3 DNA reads TGTTCCAGCAGCCTCGGACAGGGACGAGAGACTGAAGCTTTCTTT. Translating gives CSSSLGQGRETEAFF. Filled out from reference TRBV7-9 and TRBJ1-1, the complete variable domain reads DTGVSQNPRHKITKRGQNVTFRCDPISEHNRLYWYRQTLGQGPEFLTYFQNEAQLEKSRLLSDRFSAERPKGSFSTLEIQRTEQGDSAMYLCSSSLGQGRETEAFFGQGTRLTVV.

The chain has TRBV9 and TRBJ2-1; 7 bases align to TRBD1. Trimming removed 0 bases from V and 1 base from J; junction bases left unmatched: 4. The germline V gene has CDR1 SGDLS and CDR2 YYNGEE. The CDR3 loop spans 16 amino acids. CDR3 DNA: TGTGCCAGCAGCGTAGGGTGGGACAGATCCTACAATGAGCAGTTCTTC. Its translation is CASSVGWDRSYNEQFF. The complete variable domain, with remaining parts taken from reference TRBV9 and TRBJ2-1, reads DSGVTQTPKHLITATGQRVTLRCSPRSGDLSVYWYQQSLDQGLQFLIQYYNGEERAKGNILERFSAQQFPDLHSELNLSSLELGDSALYFCASSVGWDRSYNEQFFGPGTRLTVL.

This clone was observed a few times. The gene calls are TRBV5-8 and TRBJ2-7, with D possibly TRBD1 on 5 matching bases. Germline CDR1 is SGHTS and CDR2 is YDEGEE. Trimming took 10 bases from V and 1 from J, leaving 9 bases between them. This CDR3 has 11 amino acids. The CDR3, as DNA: TGTGCCGGTGCAGGGTCCTACGAGCAGTACTTC. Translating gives CAGAGSYEQYF. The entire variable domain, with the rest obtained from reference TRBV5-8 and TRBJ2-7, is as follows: EAGVTQSPTHLIKTRGQQATLRCSPISGHTSVYWYQQALGLGLQFLLWYDEGEERNRGNFPPRFSGRQFPNYSSELNVNALELEDSALYLCAGAGSYEQYFGPGTRLTVT.

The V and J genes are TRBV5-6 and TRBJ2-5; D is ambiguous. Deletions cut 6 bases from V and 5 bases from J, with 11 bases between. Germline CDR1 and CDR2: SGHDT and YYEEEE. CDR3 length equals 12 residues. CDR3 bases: TGTGCCAGCACTATCAATTCCGAGACCCAGTACTTC. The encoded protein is CASTINSETQYF. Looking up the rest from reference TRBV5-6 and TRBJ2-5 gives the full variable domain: DAGVTQSPTHLIKTRGQQVTLRCSPKSGHDTVSWYQQALGQGPQFIFQYYEEEERQRGNFPDRFSGHQFPNYSSELNVNALLLGDSALYLCASTINSETQYFGPGTRLLVL.

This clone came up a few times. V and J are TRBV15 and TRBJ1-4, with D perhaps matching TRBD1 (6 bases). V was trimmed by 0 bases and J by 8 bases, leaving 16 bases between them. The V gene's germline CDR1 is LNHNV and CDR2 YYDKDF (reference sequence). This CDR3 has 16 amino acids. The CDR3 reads CATSRELGATGEKLFF. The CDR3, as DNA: TGTGCCACCAGCAGAGAACTGGGGGCCACTGGAGAAAAACTGTTTTTT.

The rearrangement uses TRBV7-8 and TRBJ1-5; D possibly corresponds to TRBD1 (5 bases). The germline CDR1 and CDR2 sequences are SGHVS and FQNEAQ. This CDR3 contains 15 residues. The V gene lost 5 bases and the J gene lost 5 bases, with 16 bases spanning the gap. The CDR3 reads CASSLPGFADQPQHF. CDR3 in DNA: TGTGCCAGCAGCCTCCCAGGGTTTGCCGATCAGCCCCAGCATTTT.

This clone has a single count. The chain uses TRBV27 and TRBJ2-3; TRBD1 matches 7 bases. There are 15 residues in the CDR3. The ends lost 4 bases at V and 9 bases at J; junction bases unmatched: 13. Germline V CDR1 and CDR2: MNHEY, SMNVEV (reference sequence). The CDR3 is CASSSDRVWQKTQYF. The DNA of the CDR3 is TGTGCCAGCAGTTCCGACAGGGTGTGGCAGAAAACGCAGTATTTT.

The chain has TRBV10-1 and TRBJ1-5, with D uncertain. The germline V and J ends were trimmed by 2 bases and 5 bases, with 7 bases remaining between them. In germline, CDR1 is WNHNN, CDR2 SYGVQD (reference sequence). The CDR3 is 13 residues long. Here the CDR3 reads CASSEAGHQPQHF. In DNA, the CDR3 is TGCGCCAGCAGTGAGGCAGGCCATCAGCCCCAGCATTTT.

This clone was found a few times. The CDR3 DNA follows: TGTGCCAGCAGCCAAGAGGGGAGGTCTAATGAAAAACTGTTTTTT. Protein product: CASSQEGRSNEKLFF. This chain joins TRBV4-2 and TRBJ1-4; D gene unclear. Germline V gene data show CDR1 as LGHNA and CDR2 as YNFKEQ. V dropped 0 bases and J dropped 3 bases, with 8 bases sitting between them. This CDR3 is built from 15 residues.

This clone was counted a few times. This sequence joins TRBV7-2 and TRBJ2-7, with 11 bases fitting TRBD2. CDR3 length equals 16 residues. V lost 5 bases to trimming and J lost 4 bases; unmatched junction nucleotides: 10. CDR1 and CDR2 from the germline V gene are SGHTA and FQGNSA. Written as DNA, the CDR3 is TGTGCCAGCAGCCTGGAGGGGACTAGCGGCGGGTACGAGCAGTACTTC. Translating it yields CASSLEGTSGGYEQYF.

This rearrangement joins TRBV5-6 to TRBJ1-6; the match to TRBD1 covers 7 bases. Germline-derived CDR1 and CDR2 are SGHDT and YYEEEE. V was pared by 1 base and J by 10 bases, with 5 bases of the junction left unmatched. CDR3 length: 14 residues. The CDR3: CASSLQPGGSPLHF. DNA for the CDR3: TGTGCCAGCAGCTTGCAACCAGGGGGATCACCCCTCCACTTT.